The TCR beta chain described here comes from a study of vaccination effects on CD4 cells after COVID-19. ViraFEST expansion of antigen-specific CD4+ T cells with viral peptide pools preceded sequencing. Following a roughly 11-day culture, CD4+ T cells were purified. Vaccine administered to participants consisted of two doses of either BNT162b2 or mRNA-1273. Half the medium was swapped for IL-2 medium on days 3 and 7. Assay used: immunoSEQ multiplex PCR; TCRdb lists only in-frame clones, some missing. In the table there are approximately 15,000 clones, approximately 68% of which are singletons. Study-wide findings and caveats: Among infection- and vaccine-induced clones, marked clonal contraction occurred late after vaccination.

Turning to this clone: The antigen remains undetermined.

The CDR3 loop spans 17 amino acids. From germline, CDR1 is SGHDN and CDR2 FVKESK. The V and J ends lost 1 base and 2 bases, in that order; junction bases with no gene match: 6. The material sequenced was CD4+ T cells from PBMCs cultured with HCoV-NL63 spike peptides, taken after COVID-19 vaccination. The source of this sequence is a human donor who received a COVID-19 vaccine. The chain carries TRBV14 and TRBJ2-7; 12 bases are a match to TRBD2. The CDR3 here is CASSQGILAGGTYEQYF. The DNA for the CDR3 is TGTGCCAGCAGCCAAGGTATTCTAGCGGGAGGGACCTACGAGCAGTACTTC.